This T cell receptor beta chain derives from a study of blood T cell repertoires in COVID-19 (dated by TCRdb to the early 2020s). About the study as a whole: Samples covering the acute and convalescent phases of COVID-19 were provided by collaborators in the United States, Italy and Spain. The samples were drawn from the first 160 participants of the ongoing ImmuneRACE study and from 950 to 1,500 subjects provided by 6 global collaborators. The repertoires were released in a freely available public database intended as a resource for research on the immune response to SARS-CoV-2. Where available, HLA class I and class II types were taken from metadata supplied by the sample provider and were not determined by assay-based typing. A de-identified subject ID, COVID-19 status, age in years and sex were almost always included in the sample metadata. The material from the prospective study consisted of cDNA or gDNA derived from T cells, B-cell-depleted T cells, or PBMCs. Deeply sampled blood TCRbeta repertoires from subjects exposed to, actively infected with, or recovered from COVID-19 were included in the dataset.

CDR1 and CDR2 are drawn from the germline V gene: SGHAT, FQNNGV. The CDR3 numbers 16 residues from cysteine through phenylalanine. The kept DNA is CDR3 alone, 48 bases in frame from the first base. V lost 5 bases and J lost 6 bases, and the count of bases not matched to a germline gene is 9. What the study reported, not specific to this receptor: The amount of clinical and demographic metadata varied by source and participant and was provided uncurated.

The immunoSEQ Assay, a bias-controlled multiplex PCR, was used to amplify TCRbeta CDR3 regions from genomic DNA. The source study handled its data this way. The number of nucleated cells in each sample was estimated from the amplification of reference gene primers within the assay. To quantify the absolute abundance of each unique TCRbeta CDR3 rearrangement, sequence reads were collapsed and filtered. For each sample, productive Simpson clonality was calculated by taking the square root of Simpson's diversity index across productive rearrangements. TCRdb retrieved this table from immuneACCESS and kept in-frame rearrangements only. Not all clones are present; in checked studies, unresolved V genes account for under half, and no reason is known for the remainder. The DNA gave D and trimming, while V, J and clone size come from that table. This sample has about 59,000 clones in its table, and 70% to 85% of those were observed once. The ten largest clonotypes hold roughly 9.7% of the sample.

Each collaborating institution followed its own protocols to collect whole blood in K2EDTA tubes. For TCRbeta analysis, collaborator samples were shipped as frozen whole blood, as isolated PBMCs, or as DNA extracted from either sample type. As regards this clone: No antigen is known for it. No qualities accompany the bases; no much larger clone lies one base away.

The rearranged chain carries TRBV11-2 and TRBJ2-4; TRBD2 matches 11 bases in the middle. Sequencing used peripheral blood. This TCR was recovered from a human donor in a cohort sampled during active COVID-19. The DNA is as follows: TGTGCCAGCAGCAGACCACCCGGGACTAGCGGAAACATTCAGTACTTC. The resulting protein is CASSRPPGTSGNIQYF.